What follows are 8 T cell receptor beta chains derived from one specimen sequenced in a study of T cell responses to AZD1222 COVID-19 vaccine. Profiled with immunoSEQ multiplex PCR; TCRdb holds only in-frame clones, not every one. The data contain 90,000 to 110,000 clones, around nine tenths of them singletons. The sequences come from peripheral blood, collected on day 0 of AZD1222 vaccination. All receptors derive from an adult in good health.

The chain carries TRBV9 and TRBJ2-1, with 13 bases matching TRBD2. Losses at the gene ends were 4 bases for V and 0 bases for J; bases not matched to a gene: 10. The CDR3 is made up of 19 amino acids. The V gene's germline CDR1 is SGDLS and CDR2 YYNGEE. As DNA, the CDR3 is TGTGCCAGCAGCACTCGGACTAGCGGGGGCCAATTCTCCTACAATGAGCAGTTCTTC. Amino acids: CASSTRTSGGQFSYNEQFF.

The gene calls are TRBV28 and TRBJ2-7, with 14 bases that match TRBD2. The CDR3 is 17 amino acids. Germline trimming cut 6 bases from V and 0 bases from J; bases unmatched to any gene: 7. CDR1 is MDHEN and CDR2 is SYDVKM in the germline V gene. The DNA of the CDR3 is TGTGCCAGCAGCTTGGGACTAGCGGGGGCAATCTCCTACGAGCAGTACTTC. This translates into CASSLGLAGAISYEQYF.

The gene calls are TRBV19 and TRBJ2-1; 8 bases align to TRBD1. Unmatched junction bases numbered 13, after V lost 3 bases and J lost 6 bases. Germline V lookup: CDR1 LNHDA, CDR2 SQIVND (reference sequence). The CDR3 is 17 amino acids. CDR3 DNA: TGTGCCAGTAGTATCTCCCACGGGCAGGGGGCGCGCAATGAGCAGTTCTTC. Encoded protein: CASSISHGQGARNEQFF.

This clone was found a few times. The gene calls are TRBV6-5 and TRBJ2-7; D may correspond to TRBD1 or TRBD2 (5 bases each). The ends were cut back, 0 bases at V and 0 bases at J, with 9 bases in the middle. The CDR3 covers 15 residues. Germline CDR1 and CDR2: MNHEY and SVGAGI. In nucleotides, the CDR3 is TGTGCCAGCAGTTACTCTGGGACGGCCTCCTACGAGCAGTACTTC. This gives the protein CASSYSGTASYEQYF.

In this sample, this clone turned up once. This rearrangement joins TRBV9 to TRBJ2-2; D not resolved. Trimming took off 5 bases at V and 3 bases at J, with 2 bases between the two ends. This CDR3 contains 11 residues. Germline lookup yields CDR1 SGDLS and CDR2 YYNGEE. The CDR3 nucleotides read TGTGCCAGCAGTTACACCGGGGAGCTGTTTTTT. Protein sequence: CASSYTGELFF.

The rearrangement uses TRBV2 and TRBJ2-2, with D perhaps assigned TRBD1 or TRBD2 (6 bases each). Germline V gene sequence: CDR1 SNHLY, CDR2 FYNNEI. V lost 8 bases to trimming and J lost 4 bases, with 11 bases between them. This CDR3 contains 13 residues. The CDR3 sequence: CASGRGPTGELFF. DNA for the CDR3: TGTGCCAGCGGTCGGGGGCCCACCGGGGAGCTGTTTTTT.

The V gene is TRBV13, the J gene TRBJ2-2; 10 nucleotides align to TRBD2. The CDR3 runs to 17 residues. V trimming: 5 bases; J trimming: 5 bases; junction bases outside the gene matches: 11. The germline CDR1 and CDR2 sequences are PRHDT and FYEKMQ (reference sequence). The CDR3 protein is CASSLASGRFRTGELFF. As DNA, the CDR3 is TGTGCCAGCAGCCTGGCTAGCGGGAGATTTAGGACCGGGGAGCTGTTTTTT.

The gene calls are TRBV23-1 and TRBJ2-7; TRBD1 might be the D (6 bases). TRBV23-1 is marked as an open reading frame, function uncertain. The V gene lost 6 bases and the J gene lost 6 bases, with 18 bases spanning the gap. The CDR3 is 14 amino acids. The CDR3, as DNA: TGCGCCAGCAGCTTAGGGACCCACAGGGCCGAGCAGTACTTC. Translating it yields CASSLGTHRAEQYF.